The sequence of this T cell receptor beta chain was determined in a study of molecular identifiers for immune sequencing clone quantification. Study information: Within a replicate experiment, RNA obtained from either about 21,000 or 97,000 naive CD8 cells was divided into five aliquots, and four of those aliquots were then sequenced. Study-wide points: In naive cells, under 1% of molecules belonged to clones above 20 RNA copies, against over 97% in effector cells.

Bulk TCR libraries were made with methods that had been previously described and with listed TCR primers. MiXCR, run by TCRdb on the PCR reads, gives a single entry per CDR3 protein. The sample records under 800,000 distinct CDR3 sequences, roughly 27% being singletons. Trimming removed 0 bases from V and 2 bases from J, with 13 bases in between. Germline V CDR1 and CDR2: LGHNA, YSLEER. The CDR3 totals 16 residues. The CD8+CD4-CCR7+CD45RA+ phenotype defined the sorted naive CD8 T cells. Points on this clonotype: No antigen is known for it.

V and J are TRBV4-3 and TRBJ1-1; no definite D call. The sample taken for sequencing was naive CD8+ T cells from blood, with Jurkat cell RNA spiked in. As to subset: FACS-sorted CD8+CD4-CCR7+CD45RA+ naive T cells. The TCR sequence derives from a human donor in good health. Some libraries in this study had Jurkat cell RNA spiked in. The CDR3 region is CASSQDSFSTNTEAFF. The CDR3 bases are TGCGCCAGCAGCCAAGACTCTTTCAGTACCAACACTGAAGCTTTCTTT.